This TCR beta chain was obtained from a study of long-term antiretroviral therapy in people with HIV. CDR3 length: 16 amino acids. CDR1 and CDR2 from the germline V gene are SGHRS and YFSETQ. The V gene end was trimmed by 0 bases and the J gene end by 2 bases; junction bases not matched to a gene: 7. Researchers ran immunoSEQ v3.0 at survey level. The protocol was immunoSEQ multiplex PCR, while the TCRdb copy is restricted to in-frame clones and leaves out a portion. Of around 18,000 clones in the sample, about 80% were seen once. Sequenced material: unsorted PBMCs, taken 0.5 years before starting antiretroviral therapy. The chain links TRBV5-1 to TRBJ1-2; 7 bases map to TRBD1. The source is a woman aged 45-65 years with HIV. The CDR3 here is CASSLAGQRPNYGYTF. CDR3 bases: TGCGCCAGCAGCTTGGCGGGACAGCGACCCAACTATGGCTACACCTTC. Full variable domain (missing parts from reference TRBV5-1 and TRBJ1-2): KAGVTQTPRYLIKTRGQQVTLSCSPISGHRSVSWYQQTPGQGLQFLFEYFSETQRNKGNFPGRFSGRQFSNSRSEMNVSTLELGDSALYLCASSLAGQRPNYGYTFGSGTRLTVV.